A selection of T cell receptor beta chains follows, all from one sample in a study of blood T cell repertoires in COVID-19. Profiled with immunoSEQ multiplex PCR; TCRdb holds only in-frame clones, not every one. Here the sample spans some 350,000 clones, around 89% being singletons. The sample taken for sequencing was peripheral blood. The receptors come from a woman aged 25 to 39 with COVID-19, enrolled during active disease. Both conserved end residues are part of each CDR3. A D gene is named only where the DNA matches it firmly. Only some rows state a clone size, as once, few, many or a class for expanded clones.

J,size,D,V,CDR3,DNA
TRBJ2-1,.,TRBD1,TRBV2,CASSRTGGAYNEQFF,TGTGCCAGCAGTCGGACAGGGGGCGCCTACAATGAGCAGTTCTTC
TRBJ2-3,.,TRBD2,TRBV29-1,CSVDPDQEELALYDTQYF,TGCAGCGTTGATCCCGACCAAGAGGAACTAGCGTTATATGATACGCAGTATTTT
TRBJ1-2,.,TRBD1,TRBV27,CASSAADRQGPYGYTF,TGTGCCAGCAGTGCCGCTGATCGACAGGGGCCGTATGGCTACACCTTC
TRBJ2-3,once,TRBD2,TRBV27,CASSAWGGLAGVFADTQYF,TGTGCCAGCAGTGCTTGGGGGGGACTAGCGGGAGTCTTCGCAGATACGCAGTATTTT
TRBJ1-2,few,TRBD1,TRBV4-2,CASSQPGQGIKDGYTF,TGTGCCAGCAGCCAACCGGGACAGGGTATAAAGGATGGCTACACCTTC
TRBJ2-1,.,TRBD1,TRBV7-9,CASSLAQGAYNEQFF,TGTGCCAGCAGCTTAGCTCAGGGGGCTTACAATGAGCAGTTCTTC
TRBJ1-2,few,.,TRBV14,CASSLTRGTNYGYTF,TGTGCCAGCAGCCTGACGAGGGGGACTAACTATGGCTACACCTTC
TRBJ2-2,.,.,TRBV6-5,CASSLTRSSGELFF,TGTGCCAGCAGCCTAACTAGGTCGTCGGGGGAGCTGTTTTTT
TRBJ2-1,.,.,TRBV21-1,CASSSGLAENEQFF,TGTGCCAGCAGCTCGGGACTAGCGGAGAATGAGCAGTTCTTC
TRBJ2-5,.,.,TRBV28,CASSSGAGYQETQYF,TGTGCCAGCAGTTCGGGCGCGGGGTACCAAGAGACCCAGTACTTC
TRBJ1-1,once,.,TRBV23-1,CEGGPGEGHTEAFF,TGCGAGGGGGGGCCAGGGGAGGGACACACTGAAGCTTTCTTT
TRBJ2-4,.,.,TRBV7-2,CASSAGAYLAKNIQYF,TGTGCCAGCAGCGCGGGGGCTTACCTAGCCAAAAACATTCAGTACTTC
TRBJ2-1,.,.,TRBV19,CASSMGGVVNNEQFF,TGTGCCAGTAGTATGGGGGGAGTAGTAAACAATGAGCAGTTCTTC
TRBJ2-5,.,.,TRBV5-1,CASSWLDNQETQYF,TGCGCCAGCAGCTGGCTAGATAATCAAGAGACCCAGTACTTC
TRBJ2-4,.,TRBD2,TRBV5-4,CASSFTGLAEALKNIQYF,TGTGCCAGCAGCTTTACCGGACTAGCGGAGGCCTTAAAAAACATTCAGTACTTC
TRBJ1-2,.,TRBD1,TRBV19,CASARDRGAPGYTF,TGTGCCAGTGCCAGGGACAGGGGGGCGCCTGGCTACACCTTC
TRBJ1-6,.,.,TRBV5-1,CASSSGWANRDTSRPSPLHF,TGCGCCAGCAGCTCTGGGTGGGCTAACCGGGACACATCACGACCTTCACCCCTCCACTTT
TRBJ1-1,.,.,TRBV27,CASARGPAGNTEAFF,TGTGCCAGCGCCAGGGGTCCCGCCGGAAACACTGAAGCTTTCTTT
TRBJ2-1,.,TRBD1,TRBV27,CATTKTGAYNEQFF,TGTGCCACCACTAAAACAGGGGCCTACAATGAGCAGTTCTTC
TRBJ2-7,.,TRBD2,TRBV7-2,CASSPGGPLLGGRVEQYF,TGTGCCAGCTCCCCGGGGGGGCCCCTTTTGGGGGGCCGTGTCGAGCAGTACTTC
TRBJ2-2,.,.,TRBV6-2/TRBV6-3,CASSYPPLDRSYTGELFF,TGTGCCAGCAGTTACCCTCCCTTGGACAGATCTTACACCGGGGAGCTGTTTTTT
TRBJ2-3,.,TRBD2,TRBV4-1,CASSPTSGGTDTQYF,TGCGCCAGCAGCCCGACTAGCGGGGGCACAGATACGCAGTATTTT
TRBJ1-6,.,.,TRBV7-2,CASSSTNGQGSPLHF,TGTGCCAGCAGCTCAACTAACGGCCAGGGCTCACCCCTCCACTTT
TRBJ1-6,.,.,TRBV4-1,CASSHRTPTGRGSYNSPLHF,TGCGCCAGCAGCCACCGCACCCCGACAGGTCGGGGCTCCTATAATTCACCCCTCCACTTT
TRBJ2-7,.,.,TRBV7-2,CASSFDRSSYEQYF,TGTGCCAGCAGTTTTGACAGGTCTTCCTACGAGCAGTACTTC
TRBJ2-7,.,.,TRBV12-5,CASGSKHEQYF,TGTGCTAGTGGTTCTAAGCACGAGCAGTACTTC
TRBJ2-4,.,.,TRBV11-3,CASSLAFAIAKNIQYF,TGTGCCAGCAGCTTAGCCTTCGCGATAGCCAAAAACATTCAGTACTTC
TRBJ2-3,.,TRBD2,TRBV2,CASSEEGPSGRKMGRDTDTQYF,TGTGCCAGCAGTGAAGAGGGGCCTAGCGGGAGAAAGATGGGTCGTGACACAGATACGCAGTATTTT
TRBJ2-1,.,TRBD2,TRBV5-6,CASSLGLAAQDNNEQFF,TGTGCCAGCAGCTTGGGACTAGCGGCGCAAGATAACAATGAGCAGTTCTTC
TRBJ1-1,.,.,TRBV12-5,CASGLELRAPGDTEAFF,TGTGCTAGTGGTTTGGAATTAAGAGCTCCGGGGGACACTGAAGCTTTCTTT
TRBJ1-1,once,.,TRBV6-5,CASSYGGSNTEAFF,TGTGCCAGCAGTTACGGAGGGTCGAACACTGAAGCTTTCTTT
TRBJ2-5,.,.,TRBV24-1,CATSDLGPGPKTQYF,TGTGCCACCAGTGATTTGGGTCCAGGGCCCAAGACCCAGTACTTC
TRBJ1-1,.,.,TRBV27,CASSPHRGQINTEAFF,TGTGCCAGCAGTCCACACCGCGGACAGATAAACACTGAAGCTTTCTTT
TRBJ2-1,.,TRBD2,TRBV11-3,CASSPRGLAGVNEQFF,TGTGCCAGCAGCCCCAGGGGACTAGCGGGAGTCAATGAGCAGTTCTTC
TRBJ2-1,.,TRBD2,TRBV4-1,CASSPGGGGGTSSYNEQFF,TGCGCCAGCAGCCCCGGGGGGGGCGGGGGGACTAGCTCCTACAATGAGCAGTTCTTC
TRBJ2-3,.,.,TRBV3-1/TRBV3-2,CASGFVGDWTSTDTQYF,TGTGCCAGCGGATTCGTTGGAGACTGGACTTCCACAGATACGCAGTATTTT
TRBJ2-7,.,.,TRBV5-1,CASSLGSGREQYF,TGCGCCAGCAGCTTGGGGTCAGGCAGGGAGCAGTACTTC
TRBJ2-7,.,.,TRBV7-9,CASSLGPGFSSYEQYF,TGTGCCAGCAGCTTAGGGCCGGGTTTTAGCTCCTACGAGCAGTACTTC
TRBJ1-6,.,.,TRBV6-5,CASSYAYNSPLHF,TGTGCCAGCAGTTACGCGTATAATTCACCCCTCCACTTT
TRBJ2-2,.,.,TRBV27,CASSLSAIPNTGELFF,TGTGCCAGCAGTTTATCGGCAATCCCAAACACCGGGGAGCTGTTTTTT
TRBJ2-3,.,TRBD2,TRBV7-9,CASSTGGSTDTQYF,TGTGCCAGCAGCACGGGGGGTAGCACAGATACGCAGTATTTT
TRBJ2-1,.,.,TRBV5-1,CASSLRSSAYYNEQFF,TGCGCCAGCAGCTTGAGATCTAGCGCCTACTACAATGAGCAGTTCTTC
TRBJ2-5,.,TRBD1,TRBV5-5,CASSSSRQGWSQETQYF,TGTGCCAGCAGCTCTAGCCGACAGGGTTGGAGCCAAGAGACCCAGTACTTC
TRBJ2-1,once,TRBD2,TRBV2,CASSPLGGSTYNEQFF,TGTGCCAGCAGTCCCCTTGGCGGGAGCACCTACAATGAGCAGTTCTTC
TRBJ1-4,.,.,TRBV6-5,CASSYAGGNEKLFF,TGTGCCAGCAGTTACGCCGGGGGTAATGAAAAACTGTTTTTT
TRBJ2-1,.,.,TRBV6-5,CASSYWRNNEQFF,TGTGCCAGCAGTTACTGGCGGAACAATGAGCAGTTCTTC
TRBJ2-3,.,.,TRBV6-2/TRBV6-3,CASSPGGESTDTQYF,TGTGCCAGCAGTCCGGGCGGGGAAAGCACAGATACGCAGTATTTT
TRBJ2-7,.,TRBD1,TRBV6-5,CASTRTGAYEQYF,TGTGCCAGCACCAGGACAGGGGCCTACGAGCAGTACTTC
TRBJ2-5,.,TRBD2,TRBV7-2,CASSPGTSGGAWGETQYF,TGTGCCAGCAGCCCCGGGACTAGCGGGGGGGCTTGGGGAGAGACCCAGTACTTC
TRBJ2-4,.,TRBD2,TRBV7-2,CASSLGHGGAKNIQYF,TGTGCCAGCAGCTTAGGACACGGGGGGGCCAAAAACATTCAGTACTTC
TRBJ2-3,.,TRBD2,TRBV5-4,CASSLKLAGGGDTQYF,TGTGCCAGCAGCTTGAAACTAGCGGGGGGTGGAGATACGCAGTATTTT
TRBJ2-1,.,.,TRBV14,CASSPAGGATYNEQFF,TGTGCCAGCAGCCCGGCCGGAGGGGCCACCTACAATGAGCAGTTCTTC
TRBJ1-4,.,.,TRBV11-2,CASSLSGGARTSNEKLFF,TGTGCCAGCAGCTTATCGGGGGGGGCGAGGACTTCTAATGAAAAACTGTTTTTT
TRBJ1-1,.,TRBD1,TRBV7-9,CASLPAGTGAPNTEAFF,TGTGCCAGTCTACCTGCCGGGACAGGGGCCCCGAACACTGAAGCTTTCTTT
TRBJ1-2,.,TRBD1,TRBV28,CASSLNRDSYGYTF,TGTGCCAGCAGTCTCAACCGGGACAGCTATGGCTACACCTTC
TRBJ2-2,.,TRBD1,TRBV28,CASSLRGPGTGELFF,TGTGCCAGCAGTTTAAGGGGGCCGGGAACCGGGGAGCTGTTTTTT
TRBJ1-1,once,.,TRBV3-1/TRBV3-2,CASSLSMGGRNTEAFF,TGTGCCAGCAGCCTCTCAATGGGAGGCCGGAATACTGAAGCTTTCTTT
TRBJ1-2,.,.,TRBV7-9,CASSQVGGDEFGYTF,TGTGCCAGCAGCCAAGTTGGGGGGGATGAGTTTGGCTACACCTTC
TRBJ1-2,.,TRBD1,TRBV4-3,CASSQEAGGLGYTF,TGCGCCAGCAGCCAAGAGGCAGGGGGCTTAGGCTACACCTTC